The TCR beta chain described here comes from a study of Graves' ophthalmopathy and Graves' hyperthyroidism. Across the study: The authors collected peripheral blood at initial diagnosis, before any treatment. Study results and limitations: Most clonotypes expanded in thyroid above 0.001 frequency were present in blood too. Ophthalmopathy progression cases were predicted by the model with approximately 70% sensitivity and roughly 72% specificity.

The CDR3 is 13 amino acids. The V and J ends lost 1 base and 4 bases respectively, with 7 bases between them. In germline, CDR1 is SGHDN, CDR2 FVKESK. Concerning this clonotype itself: Its antigen remains unidentified.

From fresh peripheral blood, 8.5 to 10 ml in volume, the PBMCs were obtained. Amplified material comprised TCR beta CDR3 regions derived from RNA transcripts. The workflow started with a first-round RT-PCR run with HTBI primers and then moved on to a second-round multiplex PCR. MiXCR, applied by TCRdb to the multiplex PCR reads, yields one record per CDR3 protein. The table includes hundreds of thousands of distinct CDR3 sequences, 35% to 50% detected once. Sequencing was done on a sample of peripheral blood. The chain recombines TRBV14 with TRBJ1-2; D call uncertain. The origin of this receptor is an adult man with Graves' ophthalmopathy. The DNA of the CDR3 is TGTGCCAGCAGCCAAGTTCACAGCTATGGCTACACCTTC. Its translation is CASSQVHSYGYTF. The full variable domain, with the rest looked up from reference TRBV14 and TRBJ1-2, is EAGVTQFPSHSVIEKGQTVTLRCDPISGHDNLYWYRRVMGKEIKFLLHFVKESKQDESGMPNNRFLAERTGGTYSTLKVQPAELEDSGVYFCASSQVHSYGYTFGSGTRLTVV.